This TCR beta chain was sequenced for a study of beta chain features in type 1 diabetes. Germline CDR1 is SQVTM and CDR2 is ANQGSEA. V was trimmed by 1 base and J by 5 bases, leaving 8 bases between them. The CDR3 loop spans 13 amino acids. What was sequenced were expressed TCRB transcripts, since all of the isolated RNA had been reverse transcribed. The assay was immunoSEQ multiplex PCR, and TCRdb's table has in-frame clones only and misses some. The sample lists about 360,000 clones; around 12% were seen once. This clone was seen only a few times. Sequencing was performed on naive CD4+ T cells from blood. This clonotype was obtained from a man aged 18 to 29 in good health. The chain is built from TRBV29-1 and TRBJ2-2; D possibly corresponds to TRBD1 (6 bases). The CDR3: CSVEVQGTGELFF. The CDR3 DNA sequence: TGCAGCGTTGAAGTCCAGGGGACCGGGGAGCTGTTTTTT.